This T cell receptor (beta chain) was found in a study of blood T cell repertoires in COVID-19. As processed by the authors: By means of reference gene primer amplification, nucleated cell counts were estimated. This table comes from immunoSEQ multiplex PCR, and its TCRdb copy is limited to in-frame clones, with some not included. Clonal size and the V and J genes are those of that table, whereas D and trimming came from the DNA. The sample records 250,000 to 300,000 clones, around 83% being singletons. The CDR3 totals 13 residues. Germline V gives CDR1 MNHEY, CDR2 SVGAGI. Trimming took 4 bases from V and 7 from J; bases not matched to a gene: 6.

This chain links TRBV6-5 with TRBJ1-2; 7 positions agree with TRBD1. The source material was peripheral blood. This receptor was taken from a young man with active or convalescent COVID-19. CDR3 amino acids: CASSSDRAFGYTF. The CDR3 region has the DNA TGTGCCAGCAGTTCAGACAGGGCATTTGGCTACACCTTC.